Following are 8 T cell receptor beta chains from one sample sequenced in a study of T-cell reconstitution after alpha-beta-depleted transplantation in children. Unique molecular identifiers were built into the TCRbeta library. Via MiXCR, TCRdb re-called the PCR reads, giving one row per CDR3 protein. This repertoire shows roughly 300,000 distinct CDR3 sequences, roughly 11% found once; its top ten account for about a quarter. The source material was peripheral blood, sampled 180 days after TCRalphabeta/CD19-depleted stem cell transplant. The receptor source for this set is a male patient between 2 and 10 years old who had a stem cell transplant for chronic granulomatous disease, so the T cells may come from the graft donor.

This clonotype was detected many times. The V call is TRBV12-3 or TRBV12-4, the J call TRBJ2-7; TRBD1 or TRBD2 may be the D gene (5 bases each). The CDR3 sequence is 13 residues long. V was shortened by 3 bases and J by 4 bases, with 10 bases between the two germline ends. DNA for the CDR3: TGTGCCAGCAGTTTCGGGACCTCATACGAGCAGTACTTC. This codes for CASSFGTSYEQYF.

This clonotype was observed at least ten times. The chain carries TRBV25-1 and TRBJ2-7; weak D call: TRBD1 (6 bases). Looked up from germline, CDR1 is MGHDK and CDR2 is SYGVNS. Trimming pared 6 bases from V and 0 bases from J, leaving 9 bases between. This CDR3 has 13 residues. The CDR3, as DNA: TGTGCCAGCAGAAAGGGGGACTCCTACGAGCAGTACTTC. Amino acids: CASRKGDSYEQYF.

Regarding this clonotype: A much larger clone lies one base from this, so it may be a read error. The chain joins TRBV20-1 to TRBJ1-5; 8 bases align to TRBD1. Unmatched junction bases numbered 7, after V lost 3 bases and J lost 3 bases. Per germline, CDR1 DFQATT and CDR2 SNEGSKA (reference sequence). CDR3 length equals 15 residues. In DNA, the CDR3 is TGCAGTGCTAGTAATACAGGGGGGGACAATCAGCCCCAGCATTTT. Translating gives CSASNTGGDNQPQHF.

At least ten counts were recorded for this clonotype. CDR3 in DNA: TGTGCCAGCAGCGGGGGGGTCAATCAGCCCCAGCATTTT. It yields the protein CASSGGVNQPQHF. The chain recombines TRBV5-6 with TRBJ1-5; weak D call: TRBD1 (5 bases). V was clipped by 4 bases and J by 3 bases, with 8 bases between them. The CDR3 has 13 amino acids. Germline V gene sequence: CDR1 SGHDT, CDR2 YYEEEE.

This clonotype showed up many times. This chain connects TRBV29-1 to TRBJ1-2; 7 bases fit TRBD1. Germline V gives CDR1 SQVTM, CDR2 ANQGSEA. The CDR3 runs to 16 residues. With 0 bases clipped from V and 2 bases from J, the junction kept 9 bases outside the gene matches. CDR3 loop: CSVEDVPGTANYGYTF. CDR3 coding DNA: TGCAGCGTTGAAGATGTTCCCGGGACAGCGAACTATGGCTACACCTTC.

The table lists this clonotype with many counts. The chain is built from TRBV20-1 and TRBJ1-3, with no clear D. Germline CDR1 DFQATT, CDR2 SNEGSKA (reference sequence). Trimming took 5 bases from V and 3 from J, leaving 17 bases between them. The length of the CDR3 is 15 residues. The CDR3 coding sequence is TGCAGTGCTGCGGGCTCATTGAGAGTTGGAAACACCATATATTTT. Encoded protein: CSAAGSLRVGNTIYF.

This clonotype was recorded many times. The V call is TRBV12-5, the J call TRBJ2-3; D gene ambiguous. This CDR3 region has 12 residues. V lost 5 bases, J lost 2 bases, and 5 bases lay in between. Germline lookup yields CDR1 LGHNT and CDR2 FRNRAP. The CDR3 sequence is CASGPDTDTQYF. The CDR3, as DNA: TGTGCTAGTGGTCCTGACACAGATACGCAGTATTTT. Combining the CDR3 with reference TRBV12-5 and TRBJ2-3 gives the whole variable domain DARVTQTPRHKVTEMGQEVTMRCQPILGHNTVFWYRQTMMQGLELLAYFRNRAPLDDSGMPKDRFSAEMPDATLATLKIQPSEPRDSAVYFCASGPDTDTQYFGPGTRLTVL.

This clonotype was seen ten or more times. The J gene is TRBJ2-7, the V gene TRBV12-3 or TRBV12-4; D is unclear. CDR3 size: 14 residues. V lost 6 bases to trimming and J lost 5 bases, with 17 bases between them. The CDR3: CASSPSRPAHEQYF. CDR3 in DNA: TGTGCCAGCAGCCCTTCCAGGCCAGCCCACGAGCAGTACTTC.